The clone carrying this TCR beta chain has just a few counts. The record originates from a study of CD8 T cells in Susac syndrome. When the RNA was reverse transcribed, random hexamers were used with an input of 0.5 to 1 ug. TCRdb passed the immunoSEQ multiplex PCR reads through MiXCR, listing each CDR3 protein once. The repertoire holds 45,000 to 55,000 distinct CDR3 sequences, with over 85% as singletons. Blood CD8+ and CD4+ T cells underwent high-throughput TCR beta sequencing. Sequenced sample: CD8+ T cells from PBMCs. This clonotype originated in a human donor in good health.

The CDR3, as DNA: TGTGCCAGCAGTTGGATAGGGGGCGACACCGGGGAGCTGTTTTTT. Amino acid sequence: CASSWIGGDTGELFF. This rearrangement joins TRBV27 to TRBJ2-2; TRBD1 aligns across 7 bases. Germline V gene lookup returns CDR1 MNHEY and CDR2 SMNVEV (reference sequence). The CDR3 has 15 amino acids. V shed 4 bases, J shed 3 bases, and the junction held 5 bases outside the gene matches.